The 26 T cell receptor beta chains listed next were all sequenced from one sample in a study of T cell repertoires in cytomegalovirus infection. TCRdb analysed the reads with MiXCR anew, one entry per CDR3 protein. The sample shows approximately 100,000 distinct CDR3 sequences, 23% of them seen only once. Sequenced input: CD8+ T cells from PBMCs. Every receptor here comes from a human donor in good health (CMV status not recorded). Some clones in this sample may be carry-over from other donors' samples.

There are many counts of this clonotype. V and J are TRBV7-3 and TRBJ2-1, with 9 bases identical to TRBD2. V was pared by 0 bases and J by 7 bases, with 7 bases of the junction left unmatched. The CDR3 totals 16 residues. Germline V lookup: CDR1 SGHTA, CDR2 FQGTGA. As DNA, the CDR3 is TGTGCCAGCAGCTTAACCGGCGGCGGGGGGGAGAATGAGCAGTTCTTC. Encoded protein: CASSLTGGGGENEQFF.

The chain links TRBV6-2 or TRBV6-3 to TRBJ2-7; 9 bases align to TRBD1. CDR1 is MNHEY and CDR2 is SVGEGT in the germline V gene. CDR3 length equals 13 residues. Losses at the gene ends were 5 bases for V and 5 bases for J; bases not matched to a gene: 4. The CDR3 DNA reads TGTGCCAGCAGTACAGGGGGCCTCAACGAGCAGTACTTC. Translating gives CASSTGGLNEQYF.

CDR3 sequence (DNA): TGTGCCAGCAGCTCCGGGGGTGGCTACACCTTC. This sequence encodes CASSSGGGYTF. The chain combines TRBV7-3 with TRBJ1-2, with D tentatively TRBD1 (5 bases). V was clipped by 4 bases and J by 7 bases, with 7 bases between them. CDR3 length equals 11 residues. Germline values: CDR1 SGHTA, CDR2 FQGTGA.

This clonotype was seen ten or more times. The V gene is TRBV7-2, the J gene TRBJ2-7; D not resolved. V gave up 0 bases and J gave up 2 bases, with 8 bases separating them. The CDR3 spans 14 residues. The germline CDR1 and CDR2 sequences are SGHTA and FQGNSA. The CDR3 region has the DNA TGTGCCAGCAGCTTAGCCTCCCATGCCTACGAGCAGTACTTC. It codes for CASSLASHAYEQYF.

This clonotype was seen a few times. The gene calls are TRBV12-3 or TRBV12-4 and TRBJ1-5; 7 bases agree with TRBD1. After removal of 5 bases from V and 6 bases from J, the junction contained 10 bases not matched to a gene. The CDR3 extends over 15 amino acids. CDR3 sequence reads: CASSPDRDSGQPQHF. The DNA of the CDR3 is TGTGCCAGCAGTCCCGACAGGGATAGCGGTCAGCCCCAGCATTTT.

The CDR3 region is CASSQDIQIGNTIYF. CDR3 nucleotide sequence: TGCGCCAGCAGCCAAGATATCCAGATCGGAAACACCATATATTTT. The chain recombines TRBV4-3 with TRBJ1-3, with D hard to call. The ends were cut back, 0 bases at V and 4 bases at J, with 10 bases in the middle. The length of the CDR3 is 15 residues. Germline CDR1 is LGHNA and CDR2 is YSLEER.

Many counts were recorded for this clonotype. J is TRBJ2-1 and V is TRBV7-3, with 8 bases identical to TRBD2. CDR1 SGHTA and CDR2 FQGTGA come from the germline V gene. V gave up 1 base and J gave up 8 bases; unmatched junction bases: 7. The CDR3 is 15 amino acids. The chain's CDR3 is CASSLRTSGRDEQFF. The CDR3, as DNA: TGTGCCAGCAGCTTAAGAACTAGCGGTCGGGATGAGCAGTTCTTC. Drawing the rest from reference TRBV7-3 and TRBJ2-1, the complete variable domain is GAGVSQTPSNKVTEKGKYVELRCDPISGHTALYWYRQSLGQGPEFLIYFQGTGAADDSGLPNDRFFAVRPEGSVSTLKIQRTERGDSAVYLCASSLRTSGRDEQFFGPGTRLTVL.

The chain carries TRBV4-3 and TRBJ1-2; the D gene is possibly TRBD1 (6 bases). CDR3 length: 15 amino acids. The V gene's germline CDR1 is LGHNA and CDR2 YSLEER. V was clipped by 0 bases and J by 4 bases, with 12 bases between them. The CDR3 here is CASSQDLGASYGYTF. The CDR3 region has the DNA TGCGCCAGCAGCCAAGATCTGGGGGCGAGCTATGGCTACACCTTC.

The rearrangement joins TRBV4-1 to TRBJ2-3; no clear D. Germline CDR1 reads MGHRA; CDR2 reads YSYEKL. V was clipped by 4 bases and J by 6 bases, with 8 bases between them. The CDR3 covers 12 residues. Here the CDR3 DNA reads TGCGCCAGCAGCCCAGTCTCGGATACGCAGTATTTT. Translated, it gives CASSPVSDTQYF.

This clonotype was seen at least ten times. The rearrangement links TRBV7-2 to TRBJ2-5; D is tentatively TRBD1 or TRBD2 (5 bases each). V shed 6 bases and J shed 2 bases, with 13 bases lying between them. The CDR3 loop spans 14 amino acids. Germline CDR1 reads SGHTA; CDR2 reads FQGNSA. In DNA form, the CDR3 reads TGTGCCAGCAGTTCCGGGGCCGGGCAAGAGACCCAGTACTTC. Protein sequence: CASSSGAGQETQYF.

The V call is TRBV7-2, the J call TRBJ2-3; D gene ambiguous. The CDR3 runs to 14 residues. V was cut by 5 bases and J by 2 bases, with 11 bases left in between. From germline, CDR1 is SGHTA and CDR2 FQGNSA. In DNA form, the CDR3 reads TGTGCCAGCAGCCCCGTAATCTACACAGATACGCAGTATTTT. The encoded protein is CASSPVIYTDTQYF. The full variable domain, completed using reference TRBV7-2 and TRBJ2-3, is GAGVSQSPSNKVTEKGKDVELRCDPISGHTALYWYRQSLGQGLEFLIYFQGNSAPDKSGLPSDRFSAERTGGSVSTLTIQRTQQEDSAVYLCASSPVIYTDTQYFGPGTRLTVL.

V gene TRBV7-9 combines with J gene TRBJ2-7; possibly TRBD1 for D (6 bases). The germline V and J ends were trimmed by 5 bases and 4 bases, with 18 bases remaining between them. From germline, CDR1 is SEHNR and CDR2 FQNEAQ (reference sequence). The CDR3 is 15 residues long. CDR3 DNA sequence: TGTGCCAGCAGCAACCGGGACACGACGAGGTACGAGCAGTACTTC. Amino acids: CASSNRDTTRYEQYF.

The CDR3, as DNA: TGTGCCAGCAGCCAAGATCCCGATCCCTCCTACGAGCAGTACTTC. This sequence encodes CASSQDPDPSYEQYF. This sequence joins TRBV4-2 and TRBJ2-7; D is unresolved. Between the trimmed V and J ends, which lost 0 bases and 0 bases, there was a span of 9 bases. Germline CDR1 LGHNA, CDR2 YNFKEQ. The CDR3 covers 15 residues.

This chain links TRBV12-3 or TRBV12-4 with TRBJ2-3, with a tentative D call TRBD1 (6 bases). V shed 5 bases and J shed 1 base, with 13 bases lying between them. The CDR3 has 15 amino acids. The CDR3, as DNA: TGTGCCAGCAGTCCACGCTCAGGGGGCACAGATACGCAGTATTTT. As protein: CASSPRSGGTDTQYF.

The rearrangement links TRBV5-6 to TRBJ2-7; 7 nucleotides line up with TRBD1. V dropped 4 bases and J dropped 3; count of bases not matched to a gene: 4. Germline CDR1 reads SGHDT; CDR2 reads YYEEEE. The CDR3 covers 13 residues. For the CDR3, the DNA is TGTGCCAGCAGCCCCGGACAGGTCTACGAGCAGTACTTC. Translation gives CASSPGQVYEQYF.

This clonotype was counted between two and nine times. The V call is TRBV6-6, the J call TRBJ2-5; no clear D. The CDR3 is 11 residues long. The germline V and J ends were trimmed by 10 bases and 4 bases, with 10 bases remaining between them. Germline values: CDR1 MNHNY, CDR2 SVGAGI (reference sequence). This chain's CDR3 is CATAIGETQYF. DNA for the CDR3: TGTGCCACAGCAATAGGAGAGACCCAGTACTTC.

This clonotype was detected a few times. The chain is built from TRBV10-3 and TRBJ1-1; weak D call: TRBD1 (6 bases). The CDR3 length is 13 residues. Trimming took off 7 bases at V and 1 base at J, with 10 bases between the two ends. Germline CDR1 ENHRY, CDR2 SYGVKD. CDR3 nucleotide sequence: TGTGCCATCAAAGGACAGCCGAACACTGAAGCTTTCTTT. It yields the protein CAIKGQPNTEAFF.

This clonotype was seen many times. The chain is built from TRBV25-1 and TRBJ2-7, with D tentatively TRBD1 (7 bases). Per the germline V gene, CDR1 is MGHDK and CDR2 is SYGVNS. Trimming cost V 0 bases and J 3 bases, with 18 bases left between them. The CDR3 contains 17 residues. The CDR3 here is CASSEYRGTPPGYEQYF. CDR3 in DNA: TGTGCCAGCAGTGAATACAGGGGGACTCCTCCAGGCTACGAGCAGTACTTC.

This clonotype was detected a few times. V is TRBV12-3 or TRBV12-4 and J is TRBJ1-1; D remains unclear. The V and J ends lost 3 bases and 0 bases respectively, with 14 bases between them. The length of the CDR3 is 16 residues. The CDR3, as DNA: TGTGCCAGCAGTTTCCCCCTAGACCGACTGAACACTGAAGCTTTCTTT. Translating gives CASSFPLDRLNTEAFF.

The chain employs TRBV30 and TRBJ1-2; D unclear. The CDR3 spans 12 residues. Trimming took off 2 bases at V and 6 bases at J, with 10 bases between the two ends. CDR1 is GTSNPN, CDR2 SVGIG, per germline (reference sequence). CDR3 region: CAWSITADGYTF. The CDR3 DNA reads TGTGCCTGGAGTATAACCGCTGATGGCTACACCTTC.

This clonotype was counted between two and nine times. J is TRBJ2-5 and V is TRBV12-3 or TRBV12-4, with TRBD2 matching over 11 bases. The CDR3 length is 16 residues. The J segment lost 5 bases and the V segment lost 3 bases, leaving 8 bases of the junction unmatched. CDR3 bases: TGTGCCAGCAGTTTGGGGACTAGCGGACTAACCGAGACCCAGTACTTC. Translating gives CASSLGTSGLTETQYF.

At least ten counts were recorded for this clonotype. CDR3 DNA sequence: TGTGCCACCAGCAGCGGGGGAGACTATGGCTACACCTTC. Encoded protein: CATSSGGDYGYTF. The chain has TRBV15 and TRBJ1-2; possible D gene TRBD1, 5 bases. Germline assignment: CDR1 LNHNV and CDR2 YYDKDF (reference sequence). CDR3 length equals 13 residues. Trimming cost V 3 bases and J 3 bases, with 8 bases left between them.

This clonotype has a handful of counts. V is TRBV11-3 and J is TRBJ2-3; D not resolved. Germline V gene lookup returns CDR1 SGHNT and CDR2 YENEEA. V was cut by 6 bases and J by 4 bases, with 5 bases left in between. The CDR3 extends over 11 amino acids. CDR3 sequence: CASRSADTQYF. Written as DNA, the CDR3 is TGTGCCAGCAGATCAGCAGATACGCAGTATTTT. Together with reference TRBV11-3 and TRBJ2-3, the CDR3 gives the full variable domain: EAGVVQSPRYKIIEKKQPVAFWCNPISGHNTLYWYLQNLGQGPELLIRYENEEAVDDSQLPKDRFSAERLKGVDSTLKIQPAELGDSAVYLCASRSADTQYFGPGTRLTVL.

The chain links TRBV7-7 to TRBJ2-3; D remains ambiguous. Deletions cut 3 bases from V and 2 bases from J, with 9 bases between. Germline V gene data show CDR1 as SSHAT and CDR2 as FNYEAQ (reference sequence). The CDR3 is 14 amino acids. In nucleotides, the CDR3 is TGTGCCAGCAGCTTGCGGCTCGACACAGATACGCAGTATTTT. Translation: CASSLRLDTDTQYF.

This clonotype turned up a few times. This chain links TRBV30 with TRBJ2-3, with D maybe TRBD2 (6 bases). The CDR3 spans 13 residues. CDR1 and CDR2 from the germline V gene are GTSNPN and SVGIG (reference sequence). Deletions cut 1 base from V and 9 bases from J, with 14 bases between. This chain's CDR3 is CAWSAGTLSTQYF. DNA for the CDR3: TGTGCCTGGAGTGCAGGGACTCTCTCCACGCAGTATTTT.

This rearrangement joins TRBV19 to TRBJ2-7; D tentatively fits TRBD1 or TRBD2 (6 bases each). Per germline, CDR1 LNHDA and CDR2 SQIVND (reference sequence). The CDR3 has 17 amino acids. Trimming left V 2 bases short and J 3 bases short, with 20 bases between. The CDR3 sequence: CASSIKVIAGHYYEQYF. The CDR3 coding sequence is TGTGCCAGTAGTATAAAGGTGATCGCGGGACATTACTACGAGCAGTACTTC.